This TCR beta chain is drawn from a study of T cell changes during pregnancy in multiple sclerosis. Assay used: immunoSEQ multiplex PCR; TCRdb lists only in-frame clones, some missing. The data contain just under 45,000 clones, roughly 95% of them singletons. The J segment lost 4 bases and the V segment lost 4 bases, leaving 16 bases of the junction unmatched. Germline V lookup: CDR1 SGHNT, CDR2 YYREEE (reference sequence). The CDR3 consists of 17 residues. V is TRBV5-4 and J is TRBJ2-7; TRBD2 aligns across 8 bases. Here the sequenced sample was peripheral blood, taken in the second trimester of pregnancy. The sequence derives from a female donor with multiple sclerosis, enrolled in a pregnancy study. The CDR3 loop is CASSTRLAGGSKYEQYF. CDR3 DNA sequence: TGTGCCAGCAGCACCCGACTTGCGGGAGGTTCGAAGTACGAGCAGTACTTC. The variable domain in full, completed from reference TRBV5-4 and TRBJ2-7, reads ETGVTQSPTHLIKTRGQQVTLRCSSQSGHNTVSWYQQALGQGPQFIFQYYREEENGRGNFPPRFSGLQFPNYSSELNVNALELDDSALYLCASSTRLAGGSKYEQYFGPGTRLTVT.